The 32 T cell receptor beta chains below all came from one sample that was sequenced in a study of shared clonotypes between healthy human individuals. Here immunoSEQ multiplex PCR was the method, and the copy in TCRdb shows in-frame clones only, minus some. The sample shows around 1.9 million clones, 90% to 95% of them seen only once. CD45RO-negative CD8 cells positively selected for CCR7 made up the naive population, which excluded terminally differentiated effector memory CD45RA+ cells. The sample taken for sequencing was naive CD8+ T cells from PBMCs. The receptor set was obtained from a man aged 18 to 29 in good health. Some clones in this sample may be carry-over from other donors' samples.

About this clone itself: Other nucleotide sequences in the sample specify the same CDR3. The V call is TRBV14, the J call TRBJ2-7; D is possibly TRBD2 (6 bases). Trimming took 3 bases from V and 1 from J, leaving 7 bases between them. The germline V gene encodes CDR1 SGHDN and CDR2 FVKESK. The CDR3 is 13 residues long. CDR3 sequence (DNA): TGTGCCAGCAGCCAGCGGGGTTCCTACGAGCAGTACTTC. This sequence encodes CASSQRGSYEQYF.

This clone was counted a single time. This rearrangement joins TRBV30 to TRBJ1-5; unclear D gene. CDR1 and CDR2 from the germline V gene are GTSNPN and SVGIG (reference sequence). V was trimmed by 3 bases and J by 3 bases, leaving 9 bases between them. This CDR3 spans 13 amino acids. The CDR3 DNA reads as TGTGCCTGGAGCTCGAGGGACAATCAGCCCCAGCATTTT. Amino acids: CAWSSRDNQPQHF.

V gene TRBV28 combines with J gene TRBJ2-7; D is possibly TRBD1 or TRBD2 (5 bases each). The CDR3 consists of 12 residues. Germline CDR1 MDHEN, CDR2 SYDVKM. V lost 6 bases and J lost 5, with 11 bases in between. CDR3 sequence reads: CASRERGNEQYF. CDR3 nucleotide sequence: TGTGCCAGCAGGGAGAGGGGTAACGAGCAGTACTTC.

The chain recombines TRBV5-1 with TRBJ2-7; D gene uncertain. The CDR3 extends over 15 amino acids. V was shortened by 3 bases and J by 4 bases, with 17 bases between the two germline ends. Looked up from germline, CDR1 is SGHRS and CDR2 is YFSETQ. CDR3 loop: CASSSRFSAGYEQYF. CDR3 DNA sequence: TGCGCCAGCAGCTCGAGATTTTCAGCCGGTTACGAGCAGTACTTC.

This chain connects TRBV6-1 to TRBJ2-7; D is uncertain. The V gene's germline CDR1 is MNHNS and CDR2 SASEGT. The CDR3 runs 13 residues. Trimming took 4 bases from V and 3 from J, leaving 10 bases between them. CDR3 DNA: TGTGCCAGCAGTGGTTTTTTGGGCTACGAGCAGTACTTC. Its protein is CASSGFLGYEQYF.

The genes are TRBV9 and TRBJ2-3, with 7 bases matching TRBD2. V lost 3 bases and J lost 4; bases outside the gene matches: 5. Per germline, CDR1 SGDLS and CDR2 YYNGEE. This CDR3 has 14 amino acids. The CDR3 DNA follows: TGTGCCAGCAGCGGCGCGGGAGCTGCAGATACGCAGTATTTT. Translating it yields CASSGAGAADTQYF.

This chain links TRBV7-9 with TRBJ2-5; D is possibly TRBD1 or TRBD2 (6 bases each). CDR3 size: 14 residues. Looked up from germline, CDR1 is SEHNR and CDR2 is FQNEAQ (reference sequence). V was shortened by 5 bases and J by 4 bases, with 14 bases between the two germline ends. The CDR3 region is CASSRGAGPETQYF. CDR3 sequence (DNA): TGTGCCAGCAGCAGGGGGGCAGGGCCAGAGACCCAGTACTTC.

This chain joins TRBV9 and TRBJ1-5; D perhaps matches TRBD1 (5 bases). CDR1 is SGDLS and CDR2 is YYNGEE in the germline V gene. The CDR3 length is 16 residues. Trimming shortened V by 3 bases and J by 0 bases, and 13 bases separated the two germline ends. The CDR3 spells CASSATPQGSNQPQHF. The CDR3 nucleotides are TGTGCCAGCAGCGCGACCCCTCAGGGTAGCAATCAGCCCCAGCATTTT.

The chain is built from TRBV9 and TRBJ1-1, with 10 bases fitting TRBD1. This CDR3 spans 17 amino acids. CDR1 is SGDLS, CDR2 YYNGEE, per germline. V lost 0 bases and J lost 1; bases outside the gene matches: 6. The CDR3 DNA reads as TGTGCCAGCAGCGTAGATTGGACAGGGGGTGAGAACACTGAAGCTTTCTTT. Its translation is CASSVDWTGGENTEAFF.

The rearrangement joins TRBV10-3 to TRBJ2-5, with 10 nucleotides matching TRBD2. V trimming: 5 bases; J trimming: 2 bases; junction bases outside the gene matches: 11. The germline CDR1 and CDR2 sequences are ENHRY and SYGVKD. The CDR3 sequence is 17 residues long. CDR3 sequence (DNA): TGTGCCATCAGTCCGGTAAAAGGAGCGGGAGGGCAAGAGACCCAGTACTTC. This gives the protein CAISPVKGAGGQETQYF.

This chain links TRBV27 with TRBJ1-1; the D is unclear. Germline values: CDR1 MNHEY, CDR2 SMNVEV (reference sequence). V lost 4 bases and J 0 bases, leaving 9 bases between the germline ends. The CDR3 is 14 residues long. This CDR3 is CASSSTSMNTEAFF. CDR3 DNA: TGTGCCAGCAGTTCAACAAGCATGAACACTGAAGCTTTCTTT.

This chain uses TRBV5-1 with TRBJ1-1; no clear D gene. V was pared by 3 bases and J by 2 bases, with 11 bases between. The CDR3 spans 14 residues. Germline assignment: CDR1 SGHRS and CDR2 YFSETQ. CDR3 sequence reads: CASSSTLRNTEAFF. The CDR3 DNA reads TGCGCCAGCAGCTCCACCCTAAGAAACACTGAAGCTTTCTTT.

The chain is built from TRBV4-3 and TRBJ2-2; D uncertain. Per the germline V gene, CDR1 is LGHNA and CDR2 is YSLEER. The CDR3 extends over 13 amino acids. V lost 4 bases and J lost 6, with 9 bases in between. The CDR3 loop reads CASSLPVPGELFF. As DNA, the CDR3 is TGCGCCAGCAGCCTACCCGTCCCCGGGGAGCTGTTTTTT.

Here the CDR3 DNA reads TGTGCCAGCAGCTTGAGCTCGACAGGGAACACTGAAGCTTTCTTT. Its protein is CASSLSSTGNTEAFF. The rearrangement links TRBV5-4 to TRBJ1-1; perhaps TRBD1 as D (6 bases). The V end was cut by 1 base, the J end by 1 base, with 11 bases between. CDR1 and CDR2 from the germline V gene are SGHNT and YYREEE (reference sequence). The length of the CDR3 is 15 residues.

With regard to this clone: At the DNA level, this CDR3 is encoded by other sequences in the same sample as well. The chain links TRBV7-9 to TRBJ1-1; 7 bases fit TRBD1. The CDR3 contains 13 residues. V shed 3 bases and J 4 bases; nucleotides not matched to a gene: 2. Germline-derived CDR1 and CDR2 are SEHNR and FQNEAQ (reference sequence). The CDR3 DNA reads TGTGCCAGCAGCTTCCCAGGGGGCACTGAAGCTTTCTTT. This gives the protein CASSFPGGTEAFF.

The CDR3 is CASSLLGAKEKLFF. The CDR3 nucleotides read TGTGCCAGCAGTTTATTGGGGGCGAAAGAAAAACTGTTTTTT. V and J are TRBV27 and TRBJ1-4; D might be TRBD1 (6 bases). Trimming left V 1 base short and J 8 bases short, with 11 bases between. CDR1 is MNHEY and CDR2 is SMNVEV in the germline V gene (reference sequence). This CDR3 is 14 amino acids long.

This chain joins TRBV4-1 and TRBJ1-1, with 11 bases lining up with TRBD1. V was pared by 5 bases and J by 5 bases, with 4 bases of the junction left unmatched. In germline, CDR1 is MGHRA, CDR2 YSYEKL. The CDR3 is 14 residues long. The CDR3 spells CASSFRDRGTEAFF. Written as DNA, the CDR3 is TGCGCCAGCAGCTTCCGGGACAGGGGGACTGAAGCTTTCTTT.

The chain is built from TRBV9 and TRBJ2-3; D might be TRBD2 (7 bases). Germline V CDR1 and CDR2: SGDLS, YYNGEE. With 4 bases removed from V and 4 bases from J, the gap between germline ends came to 25 bases. CDR3 length: 18 amino acids. The chain's CDR3 is CASSPNLGWGGVADTQYF. CDR3 in DNA: TGTGCCAGCAGCCCAAATCTTGGGTGGGGGGGCGTCGCAGATACGCAGTATTTT.

Worth noting for this clone: One end of the junction is discordant with germline, which a read error may explain. J is TRBJ2-3 and V is TRBV11-2; TRBD1 might be the D (6 bases). The germline V gene encodes CDR1 SGHAT and CDR2 FQNNGV. CDR3 length equals 18 residues. The CDR3, as DNA: TGTGCCAGCAGCCTAGACGTACAGGGACCGTTACGCACAGATACGCAGTATTTT. Translated: CASSLDVQGPLRTDTQYF.

This clone was counted only a few times. The same CDR3 arises from other DNA sequences in this sample as well. The chain joins TRBV19 to TRBJ1-1, with 10 nucleotides matching TRBD1. The ends lost 8 bases at V and 7 bases at J; junction bases unmatched: 4. Germline loops: CDR1 LNHDA, CDR2 SQIVND (reference sequence). The CDR3 consists of 12 residues. CDR3 region: CASRDRGGEAFF. The CDR3 bases are TGTGCCAGTCGGGACAGGGGCGGTGAAGCTTTCTTT. Using reference TRBV19 and TRBJ1-1 for the parts outside the CDR3, the full variable domain is DGGITQSPKYLFRKEGQNVTLSCEQNLNHDAMYWYRQDPGQGLRLIYYSQIVNDFQKGDIAEGYSVSREKKESFPLTVTSAQKNPTAFYLCASRDRGGEAFFGQGTRLTVV.

The chain combines TRBV30 with TRBJ2-6; D call uncertain. Per germline, CDR1 GTSNPN and CDR2 SVGIG (reference sequence). V lost 4 bases and J 0 bases, leaving 7 bases between the germline ends. This CDR3 has 14 amino acids. CDR3 in DNA: TGTGCCTGGATTTCCATCTCTGGGGCCAACGTCCTGACTTTC. Amino acids: CAWISISGANVLTF.

This rearrangement joins TRBV25-1 to TRBJ2-7; no clear D gene. There are 13 residues in the CDR3. Germline values: CDR1 MGHDK, CDR2 SYGVNS. V was trimmed by 2 bases and J by 6 bases, leaving 11 bases between them. The CDR3 protein is CASSEVVDGEQYF. The CDR3, as DNA: TGTGCCAGCAGTGAAGTTGTCGACGGCGAGCAGTACTTC.

The CDR3 sequence is CASSMPTGMASYEQYF. In DNA form, the CDR3 reads TGTGCCAGTAGTATGCCGACAGGGATGGCCTCCTACGAGCAGTACTTC. The chain links TRBV19 to TRBJ2-7; TRBD1 matches 7 bases. Germline values: CDR1 LNHDA, CDR2 SQIVND (reference sequence). Trimming took 3 bases from V and 0 from J; bases not matched to a gene: 8. The CDR3 is 16 amino acids.

V gene TRBV7-9 combines with J gene TRBJ2-2; D remains unclear. This CDR3 region has 15 residues. Germline V CDR1 and CDR2: SEHNR, FQNEAQ (reference sequence). Trimming stripped 0 bases from V and 5 bases from J, with 10 bases between. Here the CDR3 DNA reads TGTGCCAGCAGCTTAGCGTCCCTACATACCGGGGAGCTGTTTTTT. It is translated as CASSLASLHTGELFF.

The chain combines TRBV6-5 with TRBJ2-5, with D unclear. V shed 0 bases and J shed 3 bases, with 8 bases lying between them. CDR3 length: 14 residues. Germline V gene sequence: CDR1 MNHEY, CDR2 SVGAGI. The CDR3 nucleotides are TGTGCCAGCAGTTACTCCGATAGAGAAGAGACCCAGTACTTC. This codes for CASSYSDREETQYF.

The chain couples TRBV7-9 to TRBJ2-7, with TRBD2 identical over 10 bases. V dropped 0 bases and J dropped 3; count of bases not matched to a gene: 8. The CDR3 contains 17 residues. The germline CDR1 and CDR2 sequences are SEHNR and FQNEAQ (reference sequence). DNA of the CDR3: TGTGCCAGCAGCTTAGCGGGGGCAGCGGGAGGGTTCTACGAGCAGTACTTC. It encodes CASSLAGAAGGFYEQYF.

CDR3: CASSLEAVLVAETYGYEQYF. CDR3 bases: TGCGCCAGCAGCTTGGAGGCGGTTCTGGTAGCGGAGACCTATGGGTACGAGCAGTACTTC. The J gene is TRBJ2-7, the V gene TRBV5-1; D is possibly TRBD2 (6 bases). The germline V gene has CDR1 SGHRS and CDR2 YFSETQ. Trimming shortened V by 0 bases and J by 4 bases, and 29 bases separated the two germline ends. The CDR3 length is 20 residues.

J is TRBJ1-1 and V is TRBV7-9; 9 bases fit TRBD1. The CDR3 has 15 residues. Germline V gene lookup returns CDR1 SEHNR and CDR2 FQNEAQ (reference sequence). Trimming removed 5 bases from V and 3 bases from J; junction bases left unmatched: 7. The CDR3 loop reads CASSPWTGEDTEAFF. The CDR3, as DNA: TGTGCCAGCAGCCCATGGACAGGGGAGGACACTGAAGCTTTCTTT.

The genes are TRBV5-1 and TRBJ1-5, with D unclear. CDR3 length equals 15 residues. CDR1 SGHRS and CDR2 YFSETQ come from the germline V gene. V was trimmed by 4 bases and J by 2 bases, leaving 13 bases between them. CDR3 bases: TGCGCCAGCAGCCCCGAACCGTTCGGCAATCAGCCCCAGCATTTT. Amino acids: CASSPEPFGNQPQHF.

The rearrangement links TRBV28 to TRBJ1-2; D uncertain. Trimming removed 6 bases from V and 6 bases from J, with 11 bases in between. The germline V gene has CDR1 MDHEN and CDR2 SYDVKM. CDR3 length: 12 amino acids. The CDR3 DNA follows: TGTGCCAGCAGCTTTTGGCCGGATGGCTACACCTTC. It is translated as CASSFWPDGYTF.

The rearrangement joins TRBV30 to TRBJ2-7; D possibly matches TRBD1 or TRBD2 (5 bases each). Germline CDR1 is GTSNPN and CDR2 is SVGIG (reference sequence). Trimming cost V 3 bases and J 2 bases, with 11 bases left between them. The CDR3 is 13 amino acids. The CDR3 bases are TGTGCCTGGAGGGGGTTGGGGGCCTACGAGCAGTACTTC. This gives the protein CAWRGLGAYEQYF.

As concerns this clone: One end of the junction varies from germline; a read error may be responsible. The chain joins TRBV2 to TRBJ2-5; D is undetermined. Germline V lookup: CDR1 SNHLY, CDR2 FYNNEI. This CDR3 contains 10 residues. The CDR3 is CASSEGRPNF. DNA for the CDR3: TGTGCCAGCAGTGAAGGACGCCCGAACTTC.